This T cell receptor beta chain is from a study of neurological immune-mediated disorders. CDR1 DFQATT and CDR2 SNEGSKA come from the germline V gene (reference sequence). The trim removed 6 bases at V and 8 bases at J, leaving 9 bases unmatched. CDR3 length equals 15 residues. This clonotype was seen repeatedly, ten times or more. 5'RACE employing 10-nucleotide random UMIs yielded the cDNA. TCRdb called the 5' RACE reads again in MiXCR, with one record for every CDR3 protein. Counted here are about 50,000 distinct CDR3 sequences, approximately 16% occurring once; the ten biggest clones make up roughly 4.4%. Blood bank volunteers in Maryland, USA, served as healthy controls.

The rearrangement joins TRBV20-1 to TRBJ2-3; TRBD2 matches at 15 bases. Specimen: PBMCs. The receptor's source is a man aged 55 to 70 in good health. CDR3 sequence: CSAHIGLAGGLTQYF. Here the CDR3 DNA reads TGCAGTGCCCACATAGGACTAGCGGGAGGGCTTACGCAGTATTTT.